A selection of T cell receptor beta chains follows, all from one sample in a study of T cells in Graves' hyperthyroidism and ophthalmopathy. Each CDR3 protein gets one entry after TCRdb re-called the multiplex PCR reads with MiXCR. The sample gives 300,000 to 350,000 distinct CDR3 sequences, approximately 15% of which show up once; roughly 33% is in the top ten. Sequencing was carried out using blood. These receptors were collected from a young man with Graves' hyperthyroidism. The conserved cysteine and the conserved F or W are not part of the CDR3 here. Each record gives: D gene, V gene, CDR3 protein. The D gene is left open where the match is weak.

>TRBD2|TRBV28
ASSQPLGGLAGVYYNEQF
>.|TRBV25-1
ASSARLRDFEAF
>.|TRBV7-9
ASSLDGRANEKLF
>TRBD1|TRBV7-2
ASSWTGGVDTDTQY
>.|TRBV20-1
SASGGPYEQY
>.|TRBV11-2
ASKGVLVSGELF
>TRBD1|TRBV11-2
ASSLTGTGASKF
>.|TRBV5-5
ASSLEVSTYYGYT
>.|TRBV7-2
ASSSQGNEQF
>.|TRBV4-2
ASRHTEVANSPLH
>.|TRBV30
AWNQQANQPQH
>.|TRBV7-2
ASSLAGNEFNEQF
>.|TRBV19
ASTKVSGVGDNEQF
>.|TRBV3-1
ASSQRESVTEAF
>TRBD2|TRBV20-1
SARLAGTGDTQY
>TRBD1|TRBV12-3/TRBV12-4
ASSFLDRVGYT
>TRBD1|TRBV3-1
ASSRNLAGGGEAF
>.|TRBV24-1
ATSDRAADTQY
>.|TRBV19
ASSPRGPFYGYT
>.|TRBV12-3/TRBV12-4
ASSLGREGMNTEAF
>.|TRBV27
ASSFYEDRSGSYEQY
>.|TRBV18
ASSPAGASGSTDTQY
>.|TRBV7-8
ASSLNPTYQETQY
>.|TRBV5-1
ASSLGGTSGPSTDTQY
>.|TRBV29-1
SVDSADSGNTIY
>.|TRBV7-8
ASSLYSVPGYNEQF
>.|TRBV6-1
ASSSKGSSNQPQH
>.|TRBV7-3
ASSLSARGQETQY
>.|TRBV7-2
ASSLVGGSYNEQF
>TRBD2|TRBV3-1
ASSQGLAGVLEQY
>.|TRBV6-1
ASSRGGATYGYT
>.|TRBV11-3
ASSPYRDSSSYEQY
>TRBD1|TRBV9
ASSPGQGRYTGELF
>.|TRBV5-8
ASSSPGRGDTDTQY
>.|TRBV5-1
ASSSPEVGAYEQY
>.|TRBV5-6
ASGPGWRDGTDTQY
>.|TRBV20-1
SASRGGGSAEAF
>TRBD1|TRBV28
ASRATGGVEPQH
>TRBD2|TRBV3-1
ASSQVSGTSPLRGTGELF
>.|TRBV9
ASSVEGADVDTQY
>.|TRBV14
ASSQTGSYYEQY
>TRBD1|TRBV19
ASSKSQGANYGYT
>.|TRBV20-1
SAKRGTDTQY
>.|TRBV7-9
ASSLGGDNQPQH
>TRBD2|TRBV11-3
ASSSRGGSGIYGRETQY
>TRBD1|TRBV15
ATSRDWGQGDYNGQF
>TRBD2|TRBV11-2
ASSLDVTGPGLAATDTQY
>TRBD2|TRBV11-1
ASRTSGRGEQF
>.|TRBV3-1
ASSSTALNTIY
>.|TRBV28
ASGPTGGGYEQY
>TRBD1|TRBV10-3
AIRDRASSMNTEAF
>.|TRBV12-3/TRBV12-4
ASSANRHEQF
>.|TRBV5-1
ASSSAGELF
>TRBD2|TRBV6-1
ASTDRGGGGDTQY
>.|TRBV7-9
ASSLLGRGAF
>.|TRBV5-4
ASSFSGPSGADTQY